This record looks at one T cell receptor beta chain sequence and its context. Its target is not known. Compared with germline, one end of the junction differs, possibly owing to a read error. The CDR3 has 15 amino acids. CDR1 is DFQATT, CDR2 SNEGSKA, per germline (reference sequence). Study-wide findings and caveats: The TCR gene usage of tumor memory CD4+ T cells clustered together with blood and lymph node memory CD4+ cells and with lymph node naive CD4+ cells. Tumor Tregs overlapped most with tumor, then blood, naive CD4+ cells.

Naive CD4+ cells had CD25+ Tregs removed. Full-length variable regions came from constant-region reverse primers plus semi-nested Nested Universal Primer A PCR. TCRdb reprocessed the 5' RACE reads with MiXCR, giving one entry per CDR3 protein. The sample contains about 12,000 distinct CDR3 sequences, 20% to 30% of which appear only once. The V gene is TRBV20-1, the J gene TRBJ2-1; maybe TRBD1 (6 bases). Sequencing input: naive CD4+ T cells sorted from blood. Sample subset: naive CD4+ T cells, CD4+CD45RA+CD25-. This TCR derives from a female donor with breast cancer. This CDR3 is CGARSTGIGYNEQFF. Here the CDR3 DNA reads TGCGGTGCTAGAAGTACAGGGATCGGGTACAATGAGCAGTTCTTC.